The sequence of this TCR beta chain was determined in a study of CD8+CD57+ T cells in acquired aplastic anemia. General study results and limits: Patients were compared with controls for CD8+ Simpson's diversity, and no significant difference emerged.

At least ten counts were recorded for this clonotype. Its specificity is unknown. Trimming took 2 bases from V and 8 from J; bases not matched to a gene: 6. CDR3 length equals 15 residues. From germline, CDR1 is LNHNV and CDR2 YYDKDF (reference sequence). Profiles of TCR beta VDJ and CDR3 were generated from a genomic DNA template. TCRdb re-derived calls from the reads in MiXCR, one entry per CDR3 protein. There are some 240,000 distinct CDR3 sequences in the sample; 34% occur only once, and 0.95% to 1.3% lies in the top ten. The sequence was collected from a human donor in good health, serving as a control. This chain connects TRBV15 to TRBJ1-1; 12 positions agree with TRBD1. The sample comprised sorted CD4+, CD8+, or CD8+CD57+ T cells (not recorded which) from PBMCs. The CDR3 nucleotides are TGTGCCACCAGCAGACCCGGGACAGGGGGCTGGGAAGCTTTCTTT. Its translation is CATSRPGTGGWEAFF. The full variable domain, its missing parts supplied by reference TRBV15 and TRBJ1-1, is DAMVIQNPRYQVTQFGKPVTLSCSQTLNHNVMYWYQQKSSQAPKLLFHYYDKDFNNEADTPDNFQSRRPNTSFCFLDIRSPGLGDTAMYLCATSRPGTGGWEAFFGQGTRLTVV.